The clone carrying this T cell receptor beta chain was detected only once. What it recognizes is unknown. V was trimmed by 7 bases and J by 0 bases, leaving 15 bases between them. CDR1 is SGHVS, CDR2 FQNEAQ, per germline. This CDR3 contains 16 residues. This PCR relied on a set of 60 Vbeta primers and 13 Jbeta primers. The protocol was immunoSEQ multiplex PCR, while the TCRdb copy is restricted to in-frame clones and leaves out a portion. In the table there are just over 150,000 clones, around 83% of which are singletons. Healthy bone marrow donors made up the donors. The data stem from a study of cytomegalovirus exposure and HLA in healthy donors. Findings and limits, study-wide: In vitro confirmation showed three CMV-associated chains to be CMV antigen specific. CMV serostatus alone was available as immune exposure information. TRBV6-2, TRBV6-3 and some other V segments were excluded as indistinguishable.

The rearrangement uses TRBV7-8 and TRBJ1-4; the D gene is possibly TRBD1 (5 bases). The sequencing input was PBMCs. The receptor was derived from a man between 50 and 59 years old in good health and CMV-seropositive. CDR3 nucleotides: TGTGCCAGCAACCCCCAGGGAAGACCAACTAATGAAAAACTGTTTTTT. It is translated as CASNPQGRPTNEKLFF.